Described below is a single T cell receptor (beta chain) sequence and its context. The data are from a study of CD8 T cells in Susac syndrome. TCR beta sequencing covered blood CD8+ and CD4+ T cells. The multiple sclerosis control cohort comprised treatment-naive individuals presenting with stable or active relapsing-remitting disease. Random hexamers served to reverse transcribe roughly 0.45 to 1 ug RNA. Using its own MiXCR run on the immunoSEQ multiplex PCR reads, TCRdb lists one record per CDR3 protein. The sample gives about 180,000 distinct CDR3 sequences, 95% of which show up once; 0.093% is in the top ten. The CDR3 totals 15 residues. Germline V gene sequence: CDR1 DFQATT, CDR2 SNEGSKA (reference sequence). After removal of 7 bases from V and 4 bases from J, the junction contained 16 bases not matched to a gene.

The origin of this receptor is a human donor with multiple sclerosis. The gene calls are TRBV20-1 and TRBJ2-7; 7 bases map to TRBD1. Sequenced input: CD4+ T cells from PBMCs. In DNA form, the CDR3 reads TGCAGTGTAGTCCCCACCGGGACAGTCCCGTACGAGCAGTACTTC. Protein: CSVVPTGTVPYEQYF.